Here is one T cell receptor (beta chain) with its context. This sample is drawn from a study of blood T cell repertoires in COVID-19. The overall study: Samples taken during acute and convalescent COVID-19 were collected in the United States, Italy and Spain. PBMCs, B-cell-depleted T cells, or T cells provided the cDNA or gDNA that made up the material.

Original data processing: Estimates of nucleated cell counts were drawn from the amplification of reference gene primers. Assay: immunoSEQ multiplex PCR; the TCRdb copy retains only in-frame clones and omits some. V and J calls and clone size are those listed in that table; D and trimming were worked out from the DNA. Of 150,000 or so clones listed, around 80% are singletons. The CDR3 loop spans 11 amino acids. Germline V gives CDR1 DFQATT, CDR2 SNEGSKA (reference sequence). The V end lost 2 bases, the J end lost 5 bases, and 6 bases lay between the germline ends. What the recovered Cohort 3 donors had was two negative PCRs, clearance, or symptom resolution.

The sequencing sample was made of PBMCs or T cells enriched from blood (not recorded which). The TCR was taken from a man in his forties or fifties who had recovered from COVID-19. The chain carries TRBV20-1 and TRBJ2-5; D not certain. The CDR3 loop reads CSARLSETQYF. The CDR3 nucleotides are TGCAGTGCTAGACTTAGCGAGACCCAGTACTTC.